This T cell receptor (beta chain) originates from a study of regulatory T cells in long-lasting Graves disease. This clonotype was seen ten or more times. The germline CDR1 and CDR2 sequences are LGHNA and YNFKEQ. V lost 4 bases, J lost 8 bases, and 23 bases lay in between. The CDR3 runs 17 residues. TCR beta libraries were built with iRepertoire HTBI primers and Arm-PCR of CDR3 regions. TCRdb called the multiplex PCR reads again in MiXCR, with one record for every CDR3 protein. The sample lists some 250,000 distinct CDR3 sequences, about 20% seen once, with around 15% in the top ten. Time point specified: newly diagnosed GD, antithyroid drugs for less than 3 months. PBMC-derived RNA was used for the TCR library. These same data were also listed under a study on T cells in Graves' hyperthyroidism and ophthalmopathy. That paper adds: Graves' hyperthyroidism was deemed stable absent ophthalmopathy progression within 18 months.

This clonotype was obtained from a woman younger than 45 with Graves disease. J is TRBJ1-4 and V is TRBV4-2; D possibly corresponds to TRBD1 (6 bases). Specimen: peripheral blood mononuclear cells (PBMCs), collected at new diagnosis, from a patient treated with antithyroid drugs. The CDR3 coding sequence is TGTGCCAGCAGCCTCAAGTCGTTGGGGGCCCGGGTAGAAAAACTGTTTTTT. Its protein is CASSLKSLGARVEKLFF.